The 4 T cell receptor beta chains reported below all come from one sample, sequenced in a study of cytomegalovirus exposure and HLA in healthy donors. PCR involved 60 Vbeta and 13 Jbeta primers. Profiling relied on immunoSEQ multiplex PCR, and the TCRdb table lists in-frame clones only, not all of them. The sample lists hundreds of thousands of clones; about 77% were seen once. The sequenced sample was PBMCs. These receptors came from a woman aged 25 to 39 in good health and CMV-seronegative.

This chain's CDR3 is CASSVEQGFEAFF. The CDR3 nucleotides read TGTGCCAGCAGTGTCGAACAGGGATTTGAAGCTTTCTTT. The rearrangement links TRBV6-4 to TRBJ1-1, with a possible D match to TRBD1 (6 bases). Germline V gene data show CDR1 as MRHNA and CDR2 as SNTAGT. V lost 4 bases and J 7 bases, leaving 13 bases between the germline ends. This CDR3 has 13 residues.

This clone was detected once. The rearrangement links TRBV14 to TRBJ1-5, with D possibly matching TRBD1 (5 bases). Trimming cost V 5 bases and J 6 bases, with 11 bases left between them. The CDR3 extends over 13 amino acids. Per germline, CDR1 SGHDN and CDR2 FVKESK. As DNA, the CDR3 is TGTGCCAGCAGCTGGGGGGGAAGTCAGCCCCAGCATTTT. This sequence encodes CASSWGGSQPQHF. The entire variable domain, with the rest obtained from reference TRBV14 and TRBJ1-5, is as follows: EAGVTQFPSHSVIEKGQTVTLRCDPISGHDNLYWYRRVMGKEIKFLLHFVKESKQDESGMPNNRFLAERTGGTYSTLKVQPAELEDSGVYFCASSWGGSQPQHFGDGTRLSIL.

The genes are TRBV5-1 and TRBJ2-5; 7 bases line up with TRBD1. The CDR3 has 15 amino acids. After removal of 3 bases from V and 2 bases from J, the junction contained 7 bases not matched to a gene. Looked up from germline, CDR1 is SGHRS and CDR2 is YFSETQ. CDR3 coding DNA: TGCGCCAGCAGCTCCGGGGACAGACTTCAAGAGACCCAGTACTTC. It translates to CASSSGDRLQETQYF.

V and J are TRBV23-1 and TRBJ1-1; TRBD1 aligns across 12 bases. TRBV23-1 is an ORF for which the function is uncertain. Trimming took 3 bases from V and 3 from J; bases not matched to a gene: 11. This CDR3 comprises 18 residues. CDR3: CASSHHDRDRGLDTEAFF. Here the CDR3 DNA reads TGCGCCAGCAGTCACCATGACCGGGACAGGGGGCTGGACACTGAAGCTTTCTTT.